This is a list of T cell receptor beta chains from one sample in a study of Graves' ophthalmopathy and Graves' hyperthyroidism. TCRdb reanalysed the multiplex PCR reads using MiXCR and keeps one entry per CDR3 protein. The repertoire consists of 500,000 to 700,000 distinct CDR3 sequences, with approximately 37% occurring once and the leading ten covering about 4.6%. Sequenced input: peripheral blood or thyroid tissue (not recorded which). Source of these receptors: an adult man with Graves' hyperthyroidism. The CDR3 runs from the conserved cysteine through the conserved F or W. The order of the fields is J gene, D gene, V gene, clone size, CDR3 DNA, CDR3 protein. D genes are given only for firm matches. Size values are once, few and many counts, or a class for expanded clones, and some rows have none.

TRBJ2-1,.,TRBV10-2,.,TGCGCCAGCAGGGACAGAAGGAATGAGCAGTTCTTC,CASRDRRNEQFF
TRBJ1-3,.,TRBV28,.,TGTGCCAGCAGTTTATTCGGGTTTGGCTCTGGAAACACCATATATTTT,CASSLFGFGSGNTIYF
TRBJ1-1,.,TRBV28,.,TGTGCCAGCAGTTTAGTGCTGTCTCCGAACACTGAAGCTTTCTTT,CASSLVLSPNTEAFF
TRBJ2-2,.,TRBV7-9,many,TGTGCCAGCAGCTCAGACTTGTATCCCGGGGAGCTGTTTTTT,CASSSDLYPGELFF
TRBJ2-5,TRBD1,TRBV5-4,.,TGTGCCAGCAGCCCCACCGCCAGACAGGGGGCCCAAGAGACCCAGTACTTC,CASSPTARQGAQETQYF
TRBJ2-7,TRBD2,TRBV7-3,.,TGTGCCAGCAGTTTGACTAGCGGGGGAACCTCCTACGAGCAGTACTTC,CASSLTSGGTSYEQYF
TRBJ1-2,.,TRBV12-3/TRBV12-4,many,TGTGCCAGCAGTCCACAAACAGGGAGCGGAGGGGGCTACACCTTC,CASSPQTGSGGGYTF
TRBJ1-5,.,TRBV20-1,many,TGCAGTGCCGACCCCGGGGGCCTTCATAGCAATCAGCCCCAGCATTTT,CSADPGGLHSNQPQHF
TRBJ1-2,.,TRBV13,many,TGTGCCAGCAGCCCCCCGGCAGGGGCGGACTATGGCTACACCTTC,CASSPPAGADYGYTF
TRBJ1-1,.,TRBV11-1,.,TGTGCCAGTAGTCTCCGACCTCCGTTGAACACTGAAGCTTTCTTT,CASSLRPPLNTEAFF
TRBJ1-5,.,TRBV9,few,TGTGCCAGCAACTCAGGGGACGGGGATCAGCCCCAGCATTTT,CASNSGDGDQPQHF
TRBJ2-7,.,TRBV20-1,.,TGCAGTGCGCTGGACGGCTACGAGCAGTACTTC,CSALDGYEQYF
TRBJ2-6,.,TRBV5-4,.,TGTGCCAGCAGCCAAGATCGAAAAAGGCACTCTGGGGCCAACGTCCTGACTTTC,CASSQDRKRHSGANVLTF
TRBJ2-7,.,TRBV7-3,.,TGTGCCAGCAGCTCGCAGGGGAACGGCCACGAGCAGTACTTC,CASSSQGNGHEQYF
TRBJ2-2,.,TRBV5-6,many,TGTGCCAGCAGCTTACGAGGGAGGAGGGACACCGGGGAGCTGTTTTTT,CASSLRGRRDTGELFF
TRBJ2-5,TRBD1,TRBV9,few,TGTGCCAGCAGCGTTCTTCCCGGGACAGGGGGGCGAGAGACCCAGTACTTC,CASSVLPGTGGRETQYF
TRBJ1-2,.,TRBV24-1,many,TGTGCCACCAGTGATGCAACAGGGTTGGACTATGGCTACACCTTC,CATSDATGLDYGYTF
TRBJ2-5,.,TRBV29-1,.,TGCAGCGTGGCAGGAGGCCCCAATCAGCCCCAGTACTTC,CSVAGGPNQPQYF
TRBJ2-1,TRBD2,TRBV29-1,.,TGCAGCGTTGAGAGAATTAGCGGGTACAATGAGCAGTTCTTC,CSVERISGYNEQFF
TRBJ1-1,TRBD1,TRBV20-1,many,TGCAGTGCTAGAGAGGCAGGGGGTCCCTTTAAAGGAGCTTTCTTT,CSAREAGGPFKGAFF
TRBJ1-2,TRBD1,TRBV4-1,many,TGCGCCAGCAGCCCCGGGACAGGGAAGTTTACCGACTATGGCTACACCTTC,CASSPGTGKFTDYGYTF
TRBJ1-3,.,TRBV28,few,TGTGCCAGCAGTTTAGGGGTACGATCCTCTGGAAACACCATATATTTT,CASSLGVRSSGNTIYF
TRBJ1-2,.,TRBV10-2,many,TGCGCCAGCAGTGTCTTTAAGGAGGGAGTCGACTATGGCTACACCTTC,CASSVFKEGVDYGYTF
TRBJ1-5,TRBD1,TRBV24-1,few,TGTGCCACCAGTGATCCCACAGGGGCCAATCAGCCCCAGCATTTT,CATSDPTGANQPQHF